The 25 T cell receptor beta chains reported below all come from one sample, sequenced in a study of T cells in Graves' hyperthyroidism and ophthalmopathy (dated by TCRdb to between 2018 and 2020). The library was obtained by multiplex PCR. The reads were generated on an Illumina HiSeq 2000. Amplification of TCR beta CDR3 regions was carried out from RNA transcripts. A first-round RT-PCR of the TCR CDR3 used the HTBI primer set with the Qiagen OneStep RT-PCR kit. TCRdb reanalyzed the raw reads on its own, using fastp at Q25 for trimming and MiXCR for clone calling, and kept in-frame beta chains. Rows matching on CDR3 protein sequence are summarized as one entry with the most common DNA and genes. The sample table contains under 700,000 distinct CDR3 sequences; only one count was recorded for approximately 15% of them. Together, the top ten hold 15% to 20% of the sample. Sample: blood. The receptors were gathered from a woman aged 18 to 35 with Graves' hyperthyroidism.

This clonotype was recorded at least ten times. The chain combines TRBV11-3 with TRBJ2-3, with D perhaps being TRBD1 or TRBD2 (5 bases each). This CDR3 spans 15 amino acids. Germline V CDR1 and CDR2: SGHNT, YENEEA. V lost 5 bases and J lost 2, with 14 bases in between. The CDR3 bases are TGTGCCAGCAGCCCGGGGCTTCGAACCACAGATACGCAGTATTTT. Translated, it gives CASSPGLRTTDTQYF.

The CDR3 loop reads CASSQSQGAGGYTF. CDR3 DNA: TGCGCCAGCAGCCAATCTCAGGGGGCGGGAGGCTACACCTTC. The rearrangement uses TRBV4-3 and TRBJ1-2; the match to TRBD1 covers 8 bases. The CDR3 is 14 amino acids. The junction had 7 bases not matched to a gene; V was cut back by 2 bases and J by 8 bases. CDR1 and CDR2 (germline): LGHNA, YSLEER.

For the CDR3, the DNA is TGTGCCAGCAGCTTAGCGCTGGGACAGGGGTGCACAGATACGCAGTATTTT. It translates to CASSLALGQGCTDTQYF. The rearrangement uses TRBV7-4 and TRBJ2-3, with 10 bases fitting TRBD1. The CDR3 has 17 residues. Trimming at V came to 0 bases and at J to 1 base, leaving 4 bases not matched to a gene. Germline loops: CDR1 SGHVT, CDR2 SQSDAQ.

This clonotype was recorded at least ten times. V and J are TRBV7-2 and TRBJ1-6; D gene unclear. The germline V gene encodes CDR1 SGHTA and CDR2 FQGNSA. Trimming cost V 5 bases and J 6 bases, with 2 bases left between them. This CDR3 is 11 amino acids long. In DNA, the CDR3 is TGTGCCAGCAGCCTTAATTCACCCCTCCACTTT. Translated: CASSLNSPLHF.

This clonotype showed up many times. The chain employs TRBV30 and TRBJ2-2; TRBD2 aligns across 9 bases. CDR1 is GTSNPN and CDR2 is SVGIG in the germline V gene (reference sequence). This CDR3 is built from 15 residues. J gave up 3 bases and V 0 bases, and 2 bases lay outside the gene matches. The CDR3: CAWSVRTSDTGELFF. Here the CDR3 DNA reads TGTGCCTGGAGTGTACGGACTAGCGACACCGGGGAGCTGTTTTTT.

The chain links TRBV9 to TRBJ1-2, with a tentative D call TRBD1 (5 bases). This CDR3 region has 15 residues. From germline, CDR1 is SGDLS and CDR2 YYNGEE. V gave up 4 bases and J gave up 4 bases, with 17 bases separating them. In nucleotides, the CDR3 is TGTGCCAGCAGCTCCTCCGGGACGGCCCTCTATGGCTACACCTTC. Translated, it gives CASSSSGTALYGYTF.

This clonotype has a handful of counts. The chain has TRBV27 and TRBJ2-2, with TRBD2 identical over 10 bases. Germline V gene lookup returns CDR1 MNHEY and CDR2 SMNVEV (reference sequence). V gave up 3 bases and J gave up 7 bases; unmatched junction bases: 8. The CDR3 has 16 residues. CDR3 protein: CASSFERGGNGGELFF. For the CDR3, the DNA is TGTGCCAGCAGTTTTGAGCGGGGGGGGAACGGCGGGGAGCTGTTTTTT.

This clonotype occurred a few times. V and J are TRBV2 and TRBJ1-4; D perhaps matches TRBD1 (6 bases). The V and J ends lost 6 bases and 5 bases respectively, with 13 bases between them. This CDR3 is built from 14 residues. Germline V gene lookup returns CDR1 SNHLY and CDR2 FYNNEI. CDR3 DNA sequence: TGTGCCAGCAGACGGAGACAGGAGAATGAAAAACTGTTTTTT. This gives the protein CASRRRQENEKLFF.

This clonotype has at least ten counts. The J gene is TRBJ2-5, the V gene TRBV12-3 or TRBV12-4, with no clear D. V was trimmed by 3 bases and J by 5 bases, leaving 10 bases between them. The length of the CDR3 is 13 residues. CDR3 in amino acids: CASSFRSRETQYF. The CDR3 DNA sequence: TGTGCCAGCAGTTTCCGAAGTCGGGAGACCCAGTACTTC.

The chain carries TRBV5-1 and TRBJ1-4; no firm D call. V was trimmed by 1 base and J by 2 bases, leaving 6 bases between them. Germline assignment: CDR1 SGHRS and CDR2 YFSETQ. The CDR3 extends over 14 amino acids. This CDR3 is CASSLMATNEKLFF. The CDR3 bases are TGCGCCAGCAGCTTGATGGCGACTAATGAAAAACTGTTTTTT.

This clonotype was recorded a few times. This sequence joins TRBV20-1 and TRBJ2-5; no reliable D call. The CDR3 covers 14 residues. Per germline, CDR1 DFQATT and CDR2 SNEGSKA (reference sequence). V was cut by 0 bases and J by 9 bases, with 17 bases left in between. The CDR3 DNA reads TGCAGTGCTAGAGAGGGTGGGTGGGTCAAGGCCCAGTACTTC. Protein product: CSAREGGWVKAQYF.

The V and J genes are TRBV7-8 and TRBJ1-4; D possibly corresponds to TRBD1 (5 bases). The CDR3 loop spans 13 amino acids. Germline values: CDR1 SGHVS, CDR2 FQNEAQ. V was shortened by 6 bases and J by 8 bases, with 13 bases between the two germline ends. The CDR3 reads CASRLRDPEKLFF. The CDR3, as DNA: TGTGCCAGCAGATTGAGGGACCCCGAAAAACTGTTTTTT.

This clonotype was observed many times. The chain has TRBV12-3 or TRBV12-4 and TRBJ1-5; 7 bases map to TRBD1. The CDR3 is made up of 16 amino acids. V trimming: 5 bases; J trimming: 5 bases; junction bases outside the gene matches: 12. The CDR3: CASSPRQGKGDQPQHF. Here the CDR3 DNA reads TGTGCCAGCAGTCCTCGACAGGGTAAAGGGGATCAGCCCCAGCATTTT.

Ten or more counts support this clonotype. The CDR3 protein is CASSPGLDGYEQYF. CDR3 nucleotides: TGTGCCAGCTCACCAGGATTGGACGGGTACGAGCAGTACTTC. The chain carries TRBV18 and TRBJ2-7; no clear D. CDR3 size: 14 residues. V gave up 2 bases and J gave up 4 bases, with 12 bases separating them. The germline V gene has CDR1 KGHSH and CDR2 LQKENI.

This clonotype has just a few counts. The rearrangement uses TRBV28 and TRBJ2-7; D is perhaps TRBD1 (7 bases). This CDR3 is built from 15 residues. Trimming pared 6 bases from V and 6 bases from J, leaving 21 bases between. Germline CDR1 is MDHEN and CDR2 is SYDVKM. CDR3 amino acids: CASRSTGVGRGEQYF. CDR3 sequence (DNA): TGTGCCAGCAGATCTACAGGGGTCGGGCGGGGCGAGCAGTACTTC.

This clonotype was detected ten times or more. V gene TRBV2 combines with J gene TRBJ2-7; 8 nucleotides match TRBD1. This CDR3 contains 13 residues. The V and J ends lost 5 bases and 4 bases, in that order; junction bases with no gene match: 4. The germline gives CDR1 SNHLY, CDR2 FYNNEI. This CDR3 reads CASSQGAEYEQYF. In DNA form, the CDR3 reads TGTGCCAGCAGTCAGGGGGCGGAATACGAGCAGTACTTC. Full variable domain (missing parts from reference TRBV2 and TRBJ2-7): EPEVTQTPSHQVTQMGQEVILRCVPISNHLYFYWYRQILGQKVEFLVSFYNNEISEKSEIFDDQFSVERPDGSNFTLKIRSTKLEDSAMYFCASSQGAEYEQYFGPGTRLTVT.

The chain carries TRBV9 and TRBJ2-3; 10 bases map to TRBD1. Germline-derived CDR1 and CDR2 are SGDLS and YYNGEE. Germline trimming cut 0 bases from V and 4 bases from J; bases unmatched to any gene: 8. There are 17 residues in the CDR3. Here the CDR3 reads CASSVDGTGAQADTQYF. Written as DNA, the CDR3 is TGTGCCAGCAGCGTAGACGGGACAGGGGCCCAGGCAGATACGCAGTATTTT.

This clonotype was found many times. The chain couples TRBV6-2 or TRBV6-3 to TRBJ1-5, with D maybe TRBD1 (6 bases). From germline, CDR1 is MNHEY and CDR2 SVGEGT. The CDR3 runs to 14 residues. Trimming pared 11 bases from V and 3 bases from J, leaving 17 bases between. CDR3 bases: TGTGCCCCCCAGGGGCGGGCAGTCAATCAGCCCCAGCATTTT. It specifies CAPQGRAVNQPQHF.

This clonotype was picked up many times. This rearrangement joins TRBV10-3 to TRBJ2-7; the match to TRBD2 covers 7 bases. The length of the CDR3 is 15 residues. Germline loops: CDR1 ENHRY, CDR2 SYGVKD. V shed 3 bases, J shed 6 bases, and the junction held 11 bases outside the gene matches. Written as DNA, the CDR3 is TGTGCCATCAGTGAAGTCGAGCGGGATGGGGCCGAGCAGTACTTC. The encoded protein is CAISEVERDGAEQYF.

The DNA of the CDR3 is TGTGCCAGCAGTGAAGCGTCCAGGGATGATGAGCAGTTCTTC. Translating gives CASSEASRDDEQFF. The chain carries TRBV2 and TRBJ2-1; possibly TRBD1 for D (5 bases). Per the germline V gene, CDR1 is SNHLY and CDR2 is FYNNEI. This CDR3 is built from 14 residues. The V and J ends lost 0 bases and 8 bases respectively, with 11 bases between them.

The sample holds many counts of this clonotype. The rearrangement links TRBV2 to TRBJ2-5, with unresolved D. Germline V gene lookup returns CDR1 SNHLY and CDR2 FYNNEI. The V end was cut by 3 bases, the J end by 5 bases, with 1 base between. CDR3 size: 10 residues. CDR3 nucleotide sequence: TGTGCCAGCAGTGACGAGACCCAGTACTTC. Amino acid sequence: CASSDETQYF.

This clonotype was seen ten or more times. V usage is TRBV12-3 or TRBV12-4 and J usage is TRBJ1-1; TRBD1 is a possible D gene (6 bases). V was trimmed by 7 bases and J by 6 bases, leaving 15 bases between them. CDR3 length: 13 amino acids. CDR3 sequence reads: CASTPGARPEAFF. DNA of the CDR3: TGTGCCAGCACCCCGGGGGCCCGACCTGAAGCTTTCTTT.

The chain carries TRBV20-1 and TRBJ2-1; possible D gene TRBD2, 5 bases. Germline V gene lookup returns CDR1 DFQATT and CDR2 SNEGSKA (reference sequence). Trimming took 3 bases from V and 6 from J, leaving 9 bases between them. CDR3 size: 12 residues. The CDR3 spells CSASGIPNEQFF. CDR3 coding DNA: TGCAGTGCTAGCGGGATTCCCAATGAGCAGTTCTTC.

This chain joins TRBV27 and TRBJ2-5, with a tentative D call TRBD1 (7 bases). The CDR3 loop spans 16 amino acids. Germline V gene sequence: CDR1 MNHEY, CDR2 SMNVEV (reference sequence). Trimming pared 5 bases from V and 4 bases from J, leaving 20 bases between. The CDR3 region has the DNA TGTGCCAGCAGTCTATATTCCGACAGGGAGGCAGAGACCCAGTACTTC. It yields the protein CASSLYSDREAETQYF.

This chain links TRBV28 with TRBJ2-5, with 10 bases matching TRBD2. There are 12 residues in the CDR3. Trimming cost V 10 bases and J 5 bases; bases outside gene matches: 4. The germline CDR1 and CDR2 sequences are MDHEN and SYDVKM. The CDR3, as DNA: TGTGCCACCCCAGCGGGGGGGGAGACCCAGTACTTC. Residues: CATPAGGETQYF.